Listed below are T cell receptor beta chains from one sample, sequenced in a study of blood T cells in healthy people across ages. TCRdb re-called the 5' RACE reads with MiXCR, one entry per CDR3 protein. This table holds 660,000 or so distinct CDR3 sequences, roughly 53% found once. The sample consisted of blood. These receptors were collected from a man in his fifties or sixties in good health. Each CDR3 is given without its conserved first and last residue. The D gene is left open where the match is weak.

v_call,d_call,j_call,cdr3_aa
TRBV28,TRBD2,TRBJ2-5,ASSPSLAGGPETQY
TRBV10-2,TRBD2,TRBJ2-7,ASSSGAGPYEQY
TRBV7-2,-,TRBJ2-3,ASSSVTDTQY
TRBV5-1,TRBD2,TRBJ2-1,ASSPPTTSYSYNEQF
TRBV6-2/TRBV6-3,-,TRBJ2-5,ASSHPGGIQTQY
TRBV11-2,TRBD2,TRBJ2-3,ASSLERGDHTQY
TRBV7-8,-,TRBJ2-5,ASSSGTVRQTQY
TRBV4-1,-,TRBJ1-4,ASSQVRRGPTNEKLF
TRBV12-3/TRBV12-4,-,TRBJ1-2,ASSWIGGIGYT
TRBV7-2,-,TRBJ1-2,ASSYPWDGYT
TRBV3-1,-,TRBJ2-1,ASSHPLGLNEQF
TRBV5-1,-,TRBJ1-5,ASSPSGAQPQH
TRBV20-1,-,TRBJ2-6,SAGEDAPSSGANVLT
TRBV4-1,-,TRBJ2-7,ASSKYPGEQY
TRBV6-2/TRBV6-3,-,-,ASSYRTSHWGYEQY
TRBV11-2,-,TRBJ2-7,ASSQGYSRKGYYEQY
TRBV20-1,-,TRBJ1-6,SARDRTQYNSPLH
TRBV29-1,-,TRBJ2-1,SVDRSSYNEQF
TRBV6-5,TRBD1,TRBJ2-3,ASSPTTGGRTDTQY
TRBV5-1,TRBD1,-,ASSLGQNSRETQY
TRBV7-2,-,TRBJ2-1,ASSLLSQGRDEQF
TRBV20-1,TRBD2,-,SAEQTSVGGTQY
TRBV12-3/TRBV12-4,-,TRBJ2-1,ASRVSDWHNEQF
TRBV12-3/TRBV12-4,-,TRBJ1-2,ASSPIGTYYGYT
TRBV20-1,-,TRBJ2-1,SASHPARPNEQF
TRBV20-1,TRBD2,TRBJ2-3,SPRTSGVTDTQY
TRBV6-2/TRBV6-3,-,TRBJ1-1,ASRPTGPEAF